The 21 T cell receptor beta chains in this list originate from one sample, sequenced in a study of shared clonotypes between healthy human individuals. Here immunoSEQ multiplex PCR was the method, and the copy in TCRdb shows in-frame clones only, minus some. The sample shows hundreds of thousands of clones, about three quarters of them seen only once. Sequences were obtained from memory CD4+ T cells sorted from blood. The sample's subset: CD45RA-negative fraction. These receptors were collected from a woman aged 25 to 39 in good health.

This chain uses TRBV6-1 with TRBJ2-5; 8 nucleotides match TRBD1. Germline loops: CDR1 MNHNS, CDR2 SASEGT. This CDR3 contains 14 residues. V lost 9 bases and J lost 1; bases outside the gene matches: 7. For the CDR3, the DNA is TGTGCCAGGGGGACAGGCCGATCCCAAGAGACCCAGTACTTC. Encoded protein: CARGTGRSQETQYF.

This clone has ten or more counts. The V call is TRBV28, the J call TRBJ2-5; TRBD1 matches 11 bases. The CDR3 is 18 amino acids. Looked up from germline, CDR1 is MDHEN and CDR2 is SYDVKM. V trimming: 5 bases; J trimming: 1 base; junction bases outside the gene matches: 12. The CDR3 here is CASSPWTGGDKGQETQYF. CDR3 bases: TGTGCCAGCAGTCCCTGGACAGGGGGCGATAAGGGCCAAGAGACCCAGTACTTC.

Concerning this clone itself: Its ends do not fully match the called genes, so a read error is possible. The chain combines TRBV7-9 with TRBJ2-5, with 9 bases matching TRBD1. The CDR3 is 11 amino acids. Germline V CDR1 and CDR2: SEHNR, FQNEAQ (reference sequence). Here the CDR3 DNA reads TGTGCCAGCAGCTTCCGGGACAGGGAGGACTTC. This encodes CASSFRDREDF.

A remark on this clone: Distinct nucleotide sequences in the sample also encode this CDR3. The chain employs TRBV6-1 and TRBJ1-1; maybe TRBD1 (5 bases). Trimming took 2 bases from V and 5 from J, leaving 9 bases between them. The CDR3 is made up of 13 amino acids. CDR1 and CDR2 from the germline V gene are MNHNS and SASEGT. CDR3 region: CASSELGGTEAFF. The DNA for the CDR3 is TGTGCCAGCAGTGAATTGGGGGGAACTGAAGCTTTCTTT.

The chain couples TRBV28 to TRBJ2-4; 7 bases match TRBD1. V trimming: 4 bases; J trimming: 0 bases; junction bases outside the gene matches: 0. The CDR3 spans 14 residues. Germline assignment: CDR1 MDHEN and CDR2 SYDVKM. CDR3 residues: CASSYRGAKNIQYF. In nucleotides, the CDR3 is TGTGCCAGCAGTTACAGGGGAGCCAAAAACATTCAGTACTTC.

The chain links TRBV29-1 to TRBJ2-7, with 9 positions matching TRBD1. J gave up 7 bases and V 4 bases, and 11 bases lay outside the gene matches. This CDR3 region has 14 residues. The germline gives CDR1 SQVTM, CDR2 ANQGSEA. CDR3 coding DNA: TGCAGCGTTGTGATCCGGACAGGGGATAGGGAGCAGTACTTC. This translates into CSVVIRTGDREQYF.

The CDR3 bases are TGTGCCAGTAGTAACCGCGGGACTAGCGGGAGCACAGATACGCAGTATTTT. Amino acids: CASSNRGTSGSTDTQYF. V and J are TRBV19 and TRBJ2-3; 12 bases fit TRBD2. CDR3 length: 17 residues. J lost 0 bases, V lost 4 bases, and 5 bases had no gene match. CDR1 and CDR2 from the germline V gene are LNHDA and SQIVND (reference sequence).

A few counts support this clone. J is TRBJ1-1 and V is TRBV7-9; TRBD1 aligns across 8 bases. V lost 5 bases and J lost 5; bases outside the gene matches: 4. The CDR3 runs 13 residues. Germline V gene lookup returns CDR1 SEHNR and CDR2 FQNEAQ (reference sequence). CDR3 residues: CASSRDRRTEAFF. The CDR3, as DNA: TGTGCCAGCAGCCGGGACAGGAGAACTGAAGCTTTCTTT.

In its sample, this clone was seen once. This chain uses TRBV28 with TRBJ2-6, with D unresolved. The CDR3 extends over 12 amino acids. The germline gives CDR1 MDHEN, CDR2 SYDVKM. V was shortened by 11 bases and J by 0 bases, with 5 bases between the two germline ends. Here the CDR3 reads CAHSSGANVLTF. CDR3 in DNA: TGTGCCCACTCCTCTGGGGCCAACGTCCTGACTTTC.

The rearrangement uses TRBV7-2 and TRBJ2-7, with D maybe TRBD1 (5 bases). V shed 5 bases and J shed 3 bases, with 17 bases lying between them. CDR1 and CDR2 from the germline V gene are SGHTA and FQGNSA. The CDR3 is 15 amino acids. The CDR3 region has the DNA TGTGCCAGCAGCCCGCAAGGGGCGAGGAGCTACGAGCAGTACTTC. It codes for CASSPQGARSYEQYF.

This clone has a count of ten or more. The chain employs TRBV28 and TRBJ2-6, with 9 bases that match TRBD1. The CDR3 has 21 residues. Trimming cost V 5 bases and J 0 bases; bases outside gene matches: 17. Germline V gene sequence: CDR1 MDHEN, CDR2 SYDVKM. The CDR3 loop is CASSPKGTGTGLPSGANVLTF. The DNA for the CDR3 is TGTGCCAGCAGTCCAAAAGGTACTGGGACAGGGCTTCCCTCTGGGGCCAACGTCCTGACTTTC.

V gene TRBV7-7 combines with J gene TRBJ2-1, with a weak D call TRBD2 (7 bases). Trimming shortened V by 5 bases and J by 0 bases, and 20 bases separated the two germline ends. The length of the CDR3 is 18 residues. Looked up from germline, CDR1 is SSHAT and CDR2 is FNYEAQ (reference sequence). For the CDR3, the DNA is TGTGCCAGCAGCCGCCTATTGGGGGGGGCCGGCTCCTACAATGAGCAGTTCTTC. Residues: CASSRLLGGAGSYNEQFF. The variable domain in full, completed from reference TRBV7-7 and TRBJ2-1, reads GAGVSQSPRYKVTKRGQDVTLRCDPISSHATLYWYQQALGQGPEFLTYFNYEAQPDKSGLPSDRFSAERPEGSISTLTIQRTEQRDSAMYRCASSRLLGGAGSYNEQFFGPGTRLTVL.

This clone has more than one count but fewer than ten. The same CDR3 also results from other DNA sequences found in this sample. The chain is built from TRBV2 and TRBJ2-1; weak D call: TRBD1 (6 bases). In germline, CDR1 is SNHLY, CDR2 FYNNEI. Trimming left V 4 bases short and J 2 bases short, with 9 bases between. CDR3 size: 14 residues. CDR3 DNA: TGTGCCAGCAGTGCTAGGACAGCCTACAATGAGCAGTTCTTC. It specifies CASSARTAYNEQFF.

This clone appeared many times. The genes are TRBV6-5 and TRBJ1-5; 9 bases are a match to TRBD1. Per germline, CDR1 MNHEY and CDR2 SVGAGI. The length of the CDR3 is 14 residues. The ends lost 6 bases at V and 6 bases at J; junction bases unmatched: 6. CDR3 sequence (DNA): TGTGCCAGCAGAAGGACAGGGGATTTTCAGCCCCAGCATTTT. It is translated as CASRRTGDFQPQHF.

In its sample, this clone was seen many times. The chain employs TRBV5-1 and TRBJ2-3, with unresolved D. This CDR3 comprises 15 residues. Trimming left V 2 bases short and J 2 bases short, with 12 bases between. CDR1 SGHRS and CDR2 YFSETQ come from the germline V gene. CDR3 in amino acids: CASSLTNVLTDTQYF. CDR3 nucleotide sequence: TGCGCCAGCAGCTTAACCAATGTCCTCACAGATACGCAGTATTTT.

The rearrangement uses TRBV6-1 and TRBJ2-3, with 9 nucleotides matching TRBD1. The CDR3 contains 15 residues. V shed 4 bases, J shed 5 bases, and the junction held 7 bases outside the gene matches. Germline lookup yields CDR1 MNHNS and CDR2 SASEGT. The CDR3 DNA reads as TGTGCCAGCAGTGCGAACAGGGGGCCCGGAGATACGCAGTATTTT. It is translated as CASSANRGPGDTQYF.

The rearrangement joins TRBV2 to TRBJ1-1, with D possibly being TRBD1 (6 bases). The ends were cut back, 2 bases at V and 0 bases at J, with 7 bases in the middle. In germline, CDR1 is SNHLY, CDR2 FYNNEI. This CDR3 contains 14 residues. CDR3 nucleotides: TGTGCCAGCAGTGAACGGACAGTGAACACTGAAGCTTTCTTT. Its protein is CASSERTVNTEAFF.

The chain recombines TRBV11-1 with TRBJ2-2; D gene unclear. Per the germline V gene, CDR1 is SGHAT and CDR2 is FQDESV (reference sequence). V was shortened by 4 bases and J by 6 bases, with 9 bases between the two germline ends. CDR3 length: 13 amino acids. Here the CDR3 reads CASSSSVPGELFF. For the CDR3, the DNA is TGTGCCAGCAGCTCCTCCGTACCCGGGGAGCTGTTTTTT.

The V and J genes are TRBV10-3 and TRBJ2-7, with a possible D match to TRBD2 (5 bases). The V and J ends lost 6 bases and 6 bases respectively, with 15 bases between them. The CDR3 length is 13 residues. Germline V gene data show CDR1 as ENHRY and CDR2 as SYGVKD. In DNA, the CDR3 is TGTGCCATCAGCGCCCAAACTAGTGGCGAGCAGTACTTC. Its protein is CAISAQTSGEQYF.

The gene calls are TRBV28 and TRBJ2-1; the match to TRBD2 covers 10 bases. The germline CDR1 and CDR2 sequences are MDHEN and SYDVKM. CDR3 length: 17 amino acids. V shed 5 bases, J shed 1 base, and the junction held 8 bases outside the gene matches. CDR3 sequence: CASSIPSGGSSYNEQFF. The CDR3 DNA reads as TGTGCCAGCAGTATCCCTAGCGGGGGTTCTTCCTACAATGAGCAGTTCTTC.

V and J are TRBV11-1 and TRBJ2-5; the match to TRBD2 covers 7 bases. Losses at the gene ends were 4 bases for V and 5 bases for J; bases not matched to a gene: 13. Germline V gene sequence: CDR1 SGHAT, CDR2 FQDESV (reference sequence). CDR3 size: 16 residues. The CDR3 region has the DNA TGTGCCAGCAGCTACTCGTGGGGGACTACGGATGAGACCCAGTACTTC. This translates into CASSYSWGTTDETQYF.